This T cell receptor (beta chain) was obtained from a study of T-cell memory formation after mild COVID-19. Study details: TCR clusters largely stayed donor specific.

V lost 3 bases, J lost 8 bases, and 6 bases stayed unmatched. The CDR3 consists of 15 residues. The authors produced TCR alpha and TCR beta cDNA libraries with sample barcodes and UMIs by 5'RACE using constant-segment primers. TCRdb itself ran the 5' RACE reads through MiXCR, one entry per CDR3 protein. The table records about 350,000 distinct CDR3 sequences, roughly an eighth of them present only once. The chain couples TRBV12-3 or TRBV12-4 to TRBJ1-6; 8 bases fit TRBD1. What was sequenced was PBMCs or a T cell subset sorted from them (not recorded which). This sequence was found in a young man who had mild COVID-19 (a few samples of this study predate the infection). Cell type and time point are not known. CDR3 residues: CASSFPDRGHSPLHF. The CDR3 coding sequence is TGTGCCAGCAGTTTCCCCGACAGGGGCCATTCACCCCTCCACTTT.